The 9 T cell receptor beta chains listed next were all sequenced from one sample in a study of blood T cell repertoires in COVID-19. Clones were sequenced by immunoSEQ multiplex PCR, and TCRdb holds only the in-frame ones, with some missing. This sample has 200,000 to 250,000 clones, with more than 70% found just once. Sequenced material: peripheral blood. The receptors stem from a human donor in a cohort sampled during active COVID-19.

This chain connects TRBV9 to TRBJ2-1, with D unresolved. Germline CDR1 SGDLS, CDR2 YYNGEE. CDR3 size: 14 residues. Trimming cost V 0 bases and J 8 bases, with 12 bases left between them. CDR3 in DNA: TGTGCCAGCAGCGTAGAGGTCCGCCGGGATGAGCAGTTCTTC. Translated: CASSVEVRRDEQFF.

This rearrangement joins TRBV5-1 to TRBJ1-1, with a tentative D call TRBD1 (5 bases). With 3 bases removed from V and 4 bases from J, the gap between germline ends came to 10 bases. Per germline, CDR1 SGHRS and CDR2 YFSETQ. This CDR3 has 13 residues. CDR3 coding DNA: TGCGCCAGCAGCTCTCCCGGGGGCACTGAAGCTTTCTTT. Translating it yields CASSSPGGTEAFF.

This clone is a singleton in its sample. The chain joins TRBV7-2 to TRBJ1-2; 7 bases are shared with TRBD1. Trimming removed 2 bases from V and 4 bases from J; junction bases left unmatched: 7. Germline V lookup: CDR1 SGHTA, CDR2 FQGNSA. The CDR3 runs to 15 residues. CDR3 in amino acids: CASSLQGERFYGYTF. The DNA for the CDR3 is TGTGCCAGCAGCTTACAGGGGGAGAGGTTCTATGGCTACACCTTC. Full variable domain (remainder filled in from reference TRBV7-2 and TRBJ1-2): GAGVSQSPSNKVTEKGKDVELRCDPISGHTALYWYRQSLGQGLEFLIYFQGNSAPDKSGLPSDRFSAERTGGSVSTLTIQRTQQEDSAVYLCASSLQGERFYGYTFGSGTRLTVV.

In this sample, this clone turned up many times. The rearrangement joins TRBV2 to TRBJ1-2; TRBD1 agrees at 7 bases. This CDR3 spans 16 amino acids. The V gene's germline CDR1 is SNHLY and CDR2 FYNNEI. The V and J ends lost 8 bases and 1 base, in that order; junction bases with no gene match: 13. The CDR3 nucleotides are TGTGCCAGCTCCCTAAATCCCGGGACAGATAACTATGGCTACACCTTC. Its translation is CASSLNPGTDNYGYTF.

The J gene is TRBJ2-5, the V gene TRBV24-1; D possibly corresponds to TRBD1 (5 bases). Germline V gives CDR1 KGHDR, CDR2 SFDVKD. The CDR3 extends over 10 amino acids. The ends were cut back, 8 bases at V and 5 bases at J, with 5 bases in the middle. CDR3 amino acids: CATKGETQYF. The DNA of the CDR3 is TGTGCCACCAAGGGGGAGACCCAGTACTTC.

This clone appeared many times. The chain employs TRBV27 and TRBJ1-1, with D maybe TRBD1 (5 bases). The V end lost 6 bases, the J end lost 0 bases, and 8 bases lay between the germline ends. The germline V gene encodes CDR1 MNHEY and CDR2 SMNVEV (reference sequence). This CDR3 has 13 residues. The CDR3 DNA reads TGTGCCAGCAGAAGACAGATGAACACTGAAGCTTTCTTT. It translates to CASRRQMNTEAFF.

Here the CDR3 reads CAWSRGDNEKLFF. The CDR3 DNA reads TGTGCCTGGAGCAGGGGGGATAATGAAAAACTGTTTTTT. V is TRBV30 and J is TRBJ1-4, with 7 bases fitting TRBD1. CDR3 length: 13 amino acids. Germline V CDR1 and CDR2: GTSNPN, SVGIG (reference sequence). Unmatched junction bases numbered 2, after V lost 3 bases and J lost 4 bases.

This clone was seen a handful of times. This sequence joins TRBV2 and TRBJ2-1; weak D call: TRBD2 (5 bases). Germline assignment: CDR1 SNHLY and CDR2 FYNNEI. This CDR3 spans 12 amino acids. V gave up 6 bases and J gave up 10 bases, with 13 bases separating them. DNA for the CDR3: TGTGCCAGCAGGGCGGGTAGCCAGGAGCAGTTCTTC. Translated: CASRAGSQEQFF.

The rearrangement joins TRBV6-6 to TRBJ1-2, with 7 positions matching TRBD1. The J segment lost 2 bases and the V segment lost 6 bases, leaving 9 bases of the junction unmatched. Germline CDR1 is MNHNY and CDR2 is SVGAGI (reference sequence). The CDR3 is 15 residues long. The CDR3 sequence: CASSPQATGNYGYTF. In DNA, the CDR3 is TGTGCCAGCAGCCCGCAAGCGACAGGGAACTATGGCTACACCTTC.